This TCR beta chain was sequenced for a study of tumor and adjacent non-tumor tissue in lung cancer. No cell sorting was done before RNA was extracted from the tissue. This CDR3 region has 14 residues. From germline, CDR1 is MNHEY and CDR2 SVGEGT. Trimming removed 6 bases from V and 5 bases from J; junction bases left unmatched: 9. This clonotype was counted a few times. Its antigen is as yet unknown. A much larger clone differs by one base, so this may be a read error. The library came from three nested PCR rounds adapted from ARM-PCR protocols. TCRdb ran MiXCR on the multiplex PCR reads and lists one entry per CDR3 protein. Of approximately 120,000 distinct CDR3 sequences detected, about 66% appear once; the ten largest clones hold around 13%. Study-level results: Shorter survival was associated with higher TCR diversity in tumors. Tumor tissue had significantly higher TCR diversity than normal lung. Tumor repertoires had a smaller top 100 clone share than normal lung.

The chain couples TRBV6-2 or TRBV6-3 to TRBJ2-5; 7 bases are a match to TRBD2. The source of this sequence is a man in his thirties or forties with non-small cell lung cancer. The sequenced sample was lung tumor tissue. CDR3 DNA sequence: TGTGCCAGCAGGACTAGCAGGCGTTCCGAGACCCAGTACTTC. Its protein product is CASRTSRRSETQYF.